This entry lists 20 T cell receptor beta chains sequenced from one sample in a study of blood T cell repertoires in COVID-19. Assay used: immunoSEQ multiplex PCR; TCRdb lists only in-frame clones, some missing. Seen here are 260,000 or so clones, approximately 84% observed once, and the top ten hold approximately 9%. Material: peripheral blood. These receptors were taken from a human donor in a cohort sampled during active COVID-19.

The chain employs TRBV5-1 and TRBJ2-1; tentative D call: TRBD2 (5 bases). This CDR3 is 15 amino acids long. Germline CDR1 is SGHRS and CDR2 is YFSETQ. V shed 4 bases and J shed 7 bases, with 18 bases lying between them. Written as DNA, the CDR3 is TGCGCCAGCAGCCCGGACTCCTCTTCTGTGAATGAGCAGTTCTTC. This sequence encodes CASSPDSSSVNEQFF.

The chain joins TRBV7-3 to TRBJ2-3; TRBD2 is a possible D gene (7 bases). V lost 0 bases, J lost 6 bases, and 16 bases lay in between. CDR1 and CDR2 from the germline V gene are SGHTA and FQGTGA. The CDR3 length is 16 residues. For the CDR3, the DNA is TGTGCCAGCAGCTTAACCCTGAGGGGGGGATCCGATACGCAGTATTTT. Residues: CASSLTLRGGSDTQYF.

The chain employs TRBV5-4 and TRBJ1-2; the match to TRBD1 covers 8 bases. V lost 3 bases, J lost 3 bases, and 1 base stayed unmatched. The CDR3 runs 13 residues. The germline V gene encodes CDR1 SGHNT and CDR2 YYREEE (reference sequence). CDR3 amino acids: CASSSTGDYGYTF. The DNA of the CDR3 is TGTGCCAGCAGCTCGACAGGGGACTATGGCTACACCTTC. Using reference TRBV5-4 and TRBJ1-2 for the parts outside the CDR3, the full variable domain is ETGVTQSPTHLIKTRGQQVTLRCSSQSGHNTVSWYQQALGQGPQFIFQYYREEENGRGNFPPRFSGLQFPNYSSELNVNALELDDSALYLCASSSTGDYGYTFGSGTRLTVV.

This clone was picked up a small number of times. Other DNA variants within this sample encode the same CDR3. The CDR3, as DNA: TGTGCCAGCAGTCCGGGGACAGGGGTCTATGGCTACACCTTC. Protein product: CASSPGTGVYGYTF. The rearrangement uses TRBV28 and TRBJ1-2; the match to TRBD1 covers 10 bases. The CDR3 is made up of 14 amino acids. Trimming took 5 bases from V and 4 from J; bases not matched to a gene: 4. Germline V gene data show CDR1 as MDHEN and CDR2 as SYDVKM.

This clone has a single count. The V call is TRBV19, the J call TRBJ2-2; 8 nucleotides agree with TRBD1. Germline V gene lookup returns CDR1 LNHDA and CDR2 SQIVND (reference sequence). With V trimmed by 3 bases and J by 5 bases, 8 bases remained unmatched. This CDR3 has 16 residues. The CDR3 loop is CASSIRTGLRTGELFF. CDR3 nucleotides: TGTGCCAGTAGTATTAGGACAGGGCTCCGGACCGGGGAGCTGTTTTTT. Variable domain in full (rest from reference TRBV19 and TRBJ2-2): DGGITQSPKYLFRKEGQNVTLSCEQNLNHDAMYWYRQDPGQGLRLIYYSQIVNDFQKGDIAEGYSVSREKKESFPLTVTSAQKNPTAFYLCASSIRTGLRTGELFFGEGSRLTVL.

V is TRBV9 and J is TRBJ2-5, with 7 bases fitting TRBD1. J gave up 3 bases and V 2 bases, and 7 bases lay outside the gene matches. CDR3 size: 15 residues. The germline CDR1 and CDR2 sequences are SGDLS and YYNGEE. The CDR3 is CASSVSGQKEETQYF. CDR3 coding DNA: TGTGCCAGCAGCGTTTCGGGACAGAAAGAAGAGACCCAGTACTTC.

V gene TRBV6-5 combines with J gene TRBJ2-5; no clear D. Germline assignment: CDR1 MNHEY and CDR2 SVGAGI. The CDR3 spans 14 residues. V lost 6 bases, J lost 1 base, and 12 bases lay in between. CDR3 DNA sequence: TGTGCCAGCAGAAGATACCAGATCCAAGAGACCCAGTACTTC. Residues: CASRRYQIQETQYF.

The chain uses TRBV5-1 and TRBJ2-2; D remains ambiguous. Germline-derived CDR1 and CDR2 are SGHRS and YFSETQ. Trimming took off 5 bases at V and 2 bases at J, with 4 bases between the two ends. The CDR3 spans 12 residues. Here the CDR3 DNA reads TGCGCCAGCAGAACTAACACCGGGGAGCTGTTTTTT. This codes for CASRTNTGELFF.

The chain employs TRBV25-1 and TRBJ2-7; the D gene is possibly TRBD2 (5 bases). Trimming stripped 5 bases from V and 4 bases from J, with 6 bases between. Germline values: CDR1 MGHDK, CDR2 SYGVNS. This CDR3 has 11 amino acids. DNA for the CDR3: TGTGCCAGCAGTCGACTATACGAGCAGTACTTC. This translates into CASSRLYEQYF.

The rearrangement joins TRBV5-5 to TRBJ2-3, with 13 bases fitting TRBD2. Trimming cost V 2 bases and J 3 bases; bases outside gene matches: 3. The CDR3 has 16 residues. Germline CDR1 is SGHKS and CDR2 is YYEKEE (reference sequence). The CDR3 loop is CASSFQGLAGTDTQYF. CDR3 DNA sequence: TGTGCCAGCAGCTTCCAGGGACTAGCGGGGACAGATACGCAGTATTTT. The whole variable domain, remainder taken from reference TRBV5-5 and TRBJ2-3, is DAGVTQSPTHLIKTRGQQVTLRCSPISGHKSVSWYQQVLGQGPQFIFQYYEKEERGRGNFPDRFSARQFPNYSSELNVNALLLGDSALYLCASSFQGLAGTDTQYFGPGTRLTVL.

The gene calls are TRBV6-5 and TRBJ1-1; perhaps TRBD1 as D (5 bases). This CDR3 contains 14 residues. V lost 6 bases and J 2 bases, leaving 13 bases between the germline ends. The V gene's germline CDR1 is MNHEY and CDR2 SVGAGI. In DNA form, the CDR3 reads TGTGCCAGCAGCAAAAGCAGGGCTAACACTGAAGCTTTCTTT. Translating it yields CASSKSRANTEAFF.

V and J are TRBV4-3 and TRBJ2-3, with 7 bases identical to TRBD2. The ends lost 1 base at V and 6 bases at J; junction bases unmatched: 13. The CDR3 contains 17 residues. In germline, CDR1 is LGHNA, CDR2 YSLEER. This chain's CDR3 is CASSQGEGGPVGDTQYF. CDR3 nucleotide sequence: TGCGCCAGCAGCCAAGGGGAGGGTGGGCCAGTAGGTGATACGCAGTATTTT.

This clone has only one observation. This chain connects TRBV18 to TRBJ1-3; D is possibly TRBD1 (6 bases). This CDR3 is 14 amino acids long. V lost 2 bases to trimming and J lost 5 bases, with 10 bases between them. CDR1 is KGHSH, CDR2 LQKENI, per germline. The CDR3 spells CASSPAGVRNTIYF. The CDR3 region has the DNA TGTGCCAGCTCACCAGCAGGGGTTAGAAACACCATATATTTT.

This clone was observed once. This chain connects TRBV7-2 to TRBJ2-7, with D perhaps matching TRBD1 (5 bases). This CDR3 has 13 residues. Germline CDR1 and CDR2: SGHTA and FQGNSA. V shed 5 bases and J shed 3 bases, with 11 bases lying between them. This CDR3 reads CASSRTDSYEQYF. The CDR3, as DNA: TGTGCCAGCAGCCGTACCGACAGCTACGAGCAGTACTTC.

This clone was detected ten times or more. The chain carries TRBV14 and TRBJ1-2; 8 nucleotides match TRBD1. The CDR3 length is 18 residues. Looked up from germline, CDR1 is SGHDN and CDR2 is FVKESK. Unmatched junction bases numbered 15, after V lost 2 bases and J lost 4 bases. The CDR3 nucleotides read TGTGCCAGCAGCCAAAGTCTTAAGGACAGGGCGGTTAGCTATGGCTACACCTTC. This translates into CASSQSLKDRAVSYGYTF.

This clone was seen a few times. The J gene is TRBJ2-7, the V gene TRBV2; unclear D gene. The germline gives CDR1 SNHLY, CDR2 FYNNEI. The V and J ends lost 2 bases and 0 bases respectively, with 11 bases between them. The CDR3 totals 15 residues. The DNA for the CDR3 is TGTGCCAGCAGTGAATCGCCCGTGAGCTCCTACGAGCAGTACTTC. This codes for CASSESPVSSYEQYF.

This rearrangement joins TRBV19 to TRBJ1-5; D call uncertain. Trimming removed 8 bases from V and 0 bases from J, with 11 bases in between. CDR1 is LNHDA and CDR2 is SQIVND in the germline V gene (reference sequence). There are 14 residues in the CDR3. The CDR3 nucleotides read TGTGCCAGTTTGCGGGCTAATAGCAATCAGCCCCAGCATTTT. Protein product: CASLRANSNQPQHF.

Details on this clone: Sequence at one end of the junction differs from germline and may be a read error. This sequence joins TRBV6-5 and TRBJ2-7; D is perhaps TRBD2 (7 bases). Germline lookup yields CDR1 MNHEY and CDR2 SVGAGI. CDR3 length: 12 residues. This chain's CDR3 is CASSYWGGGQTF. Written as DNA, the CDR3 is TGTGCCAGCAGTTACTGGGGAGGGGGACAAACTTTC.

The genes are TRBV7-9 and TRBJ1-5, with TRBD1 matching over 9 bases. J lost 7 bases, V lost 3 bases, and 4 bases had no gene match. From germline, CDR1 is SEHNR and CDR2 FQNEAQ (reference sequence). The CDR3 contains 14 residues. The CDR3 protein is CASSFGTGTQPQHF. The CDR3 nucleotides are TGTGCCAGCAGCTTTGGGACAGGGACCCAGCCCCAGCATTTT.

This clone occurred once. The gene calls are TRBV11-2 and TRBJ2-4, with a possible D match to TRBD2 (5 bases). From germline, CDR1 is SGHAT and CDR2 FQNNGV. The CDR3 contains 16 residues. V was pared by 3 bases and J by 3 bases, with 15 bases between. The CDR3 protein is CASSLGPGIDKNIQYF. CDR3 DNA: TGTGCCAGCAGCTTGGGCCCGGGGATCGACAAAAACATTCAGTACTTC.